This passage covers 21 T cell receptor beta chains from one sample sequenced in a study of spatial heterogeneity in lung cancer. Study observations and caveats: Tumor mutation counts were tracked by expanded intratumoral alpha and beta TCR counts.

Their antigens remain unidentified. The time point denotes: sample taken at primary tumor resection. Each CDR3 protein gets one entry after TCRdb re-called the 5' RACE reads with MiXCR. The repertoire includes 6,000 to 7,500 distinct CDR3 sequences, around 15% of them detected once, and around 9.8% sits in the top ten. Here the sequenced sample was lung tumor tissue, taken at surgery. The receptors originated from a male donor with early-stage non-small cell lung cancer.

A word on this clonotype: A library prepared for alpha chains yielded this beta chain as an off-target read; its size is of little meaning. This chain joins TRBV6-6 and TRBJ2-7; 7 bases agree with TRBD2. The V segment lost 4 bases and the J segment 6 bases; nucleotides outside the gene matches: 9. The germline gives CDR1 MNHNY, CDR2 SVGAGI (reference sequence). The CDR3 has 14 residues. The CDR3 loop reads CASSFAGVGSEQYF. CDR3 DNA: TGTGCCAGCAGTTTCGCGGGAGTGGGGTCCGAGCAGTACTTC.

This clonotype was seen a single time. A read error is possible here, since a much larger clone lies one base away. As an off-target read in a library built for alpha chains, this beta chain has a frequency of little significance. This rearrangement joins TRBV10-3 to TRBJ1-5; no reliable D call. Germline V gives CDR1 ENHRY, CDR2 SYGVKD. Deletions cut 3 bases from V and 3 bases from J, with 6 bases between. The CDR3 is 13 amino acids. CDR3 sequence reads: CAISDQDNQPQHF. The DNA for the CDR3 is TGTGCCATCAGTGATCAGGACAATCAGCCCCAGCATTTT.

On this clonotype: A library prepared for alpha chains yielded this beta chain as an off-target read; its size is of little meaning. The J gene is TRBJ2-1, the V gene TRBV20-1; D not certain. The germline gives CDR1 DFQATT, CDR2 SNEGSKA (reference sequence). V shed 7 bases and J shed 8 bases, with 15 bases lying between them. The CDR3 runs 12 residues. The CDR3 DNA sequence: TGCAGTGTTGTACTGAATGACGATGAGCAGTTCTTC. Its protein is CSVVLNDDEQFF.

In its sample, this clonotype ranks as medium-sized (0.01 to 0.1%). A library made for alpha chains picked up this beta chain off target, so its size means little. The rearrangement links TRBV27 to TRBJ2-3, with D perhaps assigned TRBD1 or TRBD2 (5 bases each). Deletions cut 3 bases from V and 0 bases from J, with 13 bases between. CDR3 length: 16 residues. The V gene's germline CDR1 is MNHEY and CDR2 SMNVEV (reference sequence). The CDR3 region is CASSLPGAISTDTQYF. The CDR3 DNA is TGTGCCAGCAGTTTGCCCGGGGCTATTAGCACAGATACGCAGTATTTT.

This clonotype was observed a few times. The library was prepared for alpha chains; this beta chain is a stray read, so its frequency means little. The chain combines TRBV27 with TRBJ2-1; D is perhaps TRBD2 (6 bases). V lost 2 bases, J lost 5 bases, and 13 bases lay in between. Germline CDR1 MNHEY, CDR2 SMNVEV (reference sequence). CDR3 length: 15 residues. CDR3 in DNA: TGTGCCAGCAGTTTACTACCACCGGGGGACAATGAGCAGTTCTTC. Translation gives CASSLLPPGDNEQFF.

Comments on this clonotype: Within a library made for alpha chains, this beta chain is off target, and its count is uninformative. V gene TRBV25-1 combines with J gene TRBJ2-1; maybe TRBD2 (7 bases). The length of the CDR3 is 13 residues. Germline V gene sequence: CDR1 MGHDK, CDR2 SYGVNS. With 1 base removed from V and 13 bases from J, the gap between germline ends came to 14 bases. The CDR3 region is CASSEFRGGPQFF. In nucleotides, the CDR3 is TGTGCCAGCAGTGAATTCAGGGGAGGGCCTCAGTTCTTC.

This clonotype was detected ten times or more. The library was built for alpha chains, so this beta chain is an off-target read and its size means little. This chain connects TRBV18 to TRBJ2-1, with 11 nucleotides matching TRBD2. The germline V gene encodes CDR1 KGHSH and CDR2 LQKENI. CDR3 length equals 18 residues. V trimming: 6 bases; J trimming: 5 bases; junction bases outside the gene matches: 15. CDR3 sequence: CASSPAPLLAGVDNEQFF. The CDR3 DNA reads TGTGCCAGCTCTCCTGCCCCCCTACTAGCGGGAGTTGACAATGAGCAGTTCTTC.

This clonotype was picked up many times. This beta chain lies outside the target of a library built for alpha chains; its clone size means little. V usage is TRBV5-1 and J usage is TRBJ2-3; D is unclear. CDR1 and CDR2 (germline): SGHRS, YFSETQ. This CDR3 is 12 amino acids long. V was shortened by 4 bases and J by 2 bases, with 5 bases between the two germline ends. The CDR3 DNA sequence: TGCGCCAGCAGCCTAATCACAGATACGCAGTATTTT. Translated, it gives CASSLITDTQYF.

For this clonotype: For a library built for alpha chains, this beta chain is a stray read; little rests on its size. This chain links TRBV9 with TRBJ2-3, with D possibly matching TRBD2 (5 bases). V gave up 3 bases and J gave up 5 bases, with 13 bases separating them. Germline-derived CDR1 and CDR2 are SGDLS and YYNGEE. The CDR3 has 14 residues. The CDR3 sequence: CASSEDGGRDTQYF. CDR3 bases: TGTGCCAGCAGCGAAGACGGAGGTAGAGATACGCAGTATTTT. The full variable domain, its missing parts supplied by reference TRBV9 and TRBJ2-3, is DSGVTQTPKHLITATGQRVTLRCSPRSGDLSVYWYQQSLDQGLQFLIQYYNGEERAKGNILERFSAQQFPDLHSELNLSSLELGDSALYFCASSEDGGRDTQYFGPGTRLTVL.

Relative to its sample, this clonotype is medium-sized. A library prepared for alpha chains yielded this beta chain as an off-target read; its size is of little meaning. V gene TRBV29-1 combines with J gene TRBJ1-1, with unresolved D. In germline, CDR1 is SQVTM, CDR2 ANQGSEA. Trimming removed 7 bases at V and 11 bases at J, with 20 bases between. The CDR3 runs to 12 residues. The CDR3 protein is CSAVTEYSRAFF. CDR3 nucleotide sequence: TGCAGCGCTGTCACAGAATATTCTAGGGCTTTCTTT.

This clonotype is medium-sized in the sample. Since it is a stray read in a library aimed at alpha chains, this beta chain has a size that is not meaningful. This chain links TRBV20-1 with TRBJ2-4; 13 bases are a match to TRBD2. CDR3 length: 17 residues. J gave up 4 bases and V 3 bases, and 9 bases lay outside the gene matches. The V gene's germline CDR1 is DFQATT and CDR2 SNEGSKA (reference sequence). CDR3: CSASIGGLAGSKNIQYF. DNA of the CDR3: TGCAGTGCTAGTATTGGGGGACTAGCGGGATCTAAAAACATTCAGTACTTC.

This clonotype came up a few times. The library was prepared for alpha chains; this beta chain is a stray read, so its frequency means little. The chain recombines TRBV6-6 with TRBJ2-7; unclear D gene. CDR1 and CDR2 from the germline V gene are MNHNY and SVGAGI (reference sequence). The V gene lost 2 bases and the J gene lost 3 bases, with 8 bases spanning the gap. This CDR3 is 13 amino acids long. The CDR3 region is CASSYVASYEQYF. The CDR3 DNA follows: TGTGCCAGCAGTTACGTTGCGAGCTACGAGCAGTACTTC.

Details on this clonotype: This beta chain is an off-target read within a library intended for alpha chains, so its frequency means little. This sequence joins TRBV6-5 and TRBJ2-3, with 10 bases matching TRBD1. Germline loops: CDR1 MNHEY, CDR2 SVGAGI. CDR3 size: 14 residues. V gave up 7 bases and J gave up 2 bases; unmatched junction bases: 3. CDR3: CASNDRGPTDTQYF. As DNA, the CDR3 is TGTGCCAGCAACGACAGGGGGCCCACAGATACGCAGTATTTT.

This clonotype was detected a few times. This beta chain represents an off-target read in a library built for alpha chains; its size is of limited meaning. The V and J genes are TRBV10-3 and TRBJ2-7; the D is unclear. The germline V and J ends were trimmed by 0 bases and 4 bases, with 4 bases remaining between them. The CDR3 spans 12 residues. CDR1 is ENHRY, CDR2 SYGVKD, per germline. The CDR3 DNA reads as TGTGCCATCAGTGAGTCGGGTTACGAGCAGTACTTC. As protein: CAISESGYEQYF.

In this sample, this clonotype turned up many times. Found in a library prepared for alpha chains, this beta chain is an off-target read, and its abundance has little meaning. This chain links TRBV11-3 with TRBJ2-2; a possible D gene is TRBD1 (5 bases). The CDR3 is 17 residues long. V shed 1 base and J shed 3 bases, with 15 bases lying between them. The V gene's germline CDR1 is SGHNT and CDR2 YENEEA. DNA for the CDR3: TGTGCCAGCAGCTTAGTGGGGCCAGGGATTGACACCGGGGAGCTGTTTTTT. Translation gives CASSLVGPGIDTGELFF.

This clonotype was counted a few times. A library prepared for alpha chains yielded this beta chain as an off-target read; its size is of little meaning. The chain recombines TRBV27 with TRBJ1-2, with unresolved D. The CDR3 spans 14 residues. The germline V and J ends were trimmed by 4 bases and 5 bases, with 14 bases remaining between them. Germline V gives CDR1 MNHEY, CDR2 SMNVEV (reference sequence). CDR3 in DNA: TGTGCCAGCAGTTCCGGATCCGGGAGATATGGCTACACCTTC. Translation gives CASSSGSGRYGYTF.

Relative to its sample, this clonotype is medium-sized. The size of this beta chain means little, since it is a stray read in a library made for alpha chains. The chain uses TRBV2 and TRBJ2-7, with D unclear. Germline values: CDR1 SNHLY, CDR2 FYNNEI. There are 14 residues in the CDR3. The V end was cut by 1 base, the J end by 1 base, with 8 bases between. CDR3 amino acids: CASSEEQQSYEQYF. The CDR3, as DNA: TGTGCCAGCAGTGAAGAACAACAGTCCTACGAGCAGTACTTC.

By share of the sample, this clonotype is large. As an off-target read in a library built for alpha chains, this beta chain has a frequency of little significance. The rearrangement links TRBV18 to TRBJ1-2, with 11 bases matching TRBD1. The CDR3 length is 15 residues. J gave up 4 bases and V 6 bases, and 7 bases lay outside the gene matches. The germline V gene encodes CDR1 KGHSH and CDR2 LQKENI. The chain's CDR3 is CASSLGQGAFYGYTF. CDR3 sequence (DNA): TGTGCCAGCTCCCTCGGACAGGGGGCCTTCTATGGCTACACCTTC.

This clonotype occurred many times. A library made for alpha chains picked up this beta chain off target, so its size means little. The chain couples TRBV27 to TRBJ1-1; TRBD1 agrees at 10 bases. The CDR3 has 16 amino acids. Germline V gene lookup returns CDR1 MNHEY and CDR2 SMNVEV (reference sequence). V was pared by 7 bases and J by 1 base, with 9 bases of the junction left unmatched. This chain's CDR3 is CASKLLRTGGNTEAFF. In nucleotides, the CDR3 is TGTGCCAGCAAACTCCTGAGGACAGGGGGGAACACTGAAGCTTTCTTT.

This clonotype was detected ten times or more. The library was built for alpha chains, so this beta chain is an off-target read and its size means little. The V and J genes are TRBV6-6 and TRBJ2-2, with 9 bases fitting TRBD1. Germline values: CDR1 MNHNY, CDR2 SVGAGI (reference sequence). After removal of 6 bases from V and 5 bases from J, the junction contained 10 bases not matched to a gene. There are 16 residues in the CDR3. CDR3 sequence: CASSPPGQGKTGELFF. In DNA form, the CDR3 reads TGTGCCAGCAGCCCTCCGGGACAGGGAAAAACCGGGGAGCTGTTTTTT.

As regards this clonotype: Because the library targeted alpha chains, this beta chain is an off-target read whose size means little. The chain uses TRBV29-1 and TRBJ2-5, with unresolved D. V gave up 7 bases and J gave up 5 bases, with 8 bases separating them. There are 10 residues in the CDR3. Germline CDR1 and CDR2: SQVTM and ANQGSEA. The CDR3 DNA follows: TGCAGCGCGGGCCAGGAGACCCAGTACTTC. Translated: CSAGQETQYF.